This record covers a single T cell receptor (beta chain). The antigen remains unidentified. The sample is drawn from a study of identifying expanded T cells in peripheral blood. This table comes from immunoSEQ multiplex PCR, and its TCRdb copy is limited to in-frame clones, with some not included. The repertoire has 45,000 to 75,000 clones, approximately 80% of them found once; the top ten carry over 15%. Collection occurred without any documented infections or immune events in donors. Study findings and constraints: Differentially abundant clones: around 1.2 between replicates, just under 17 at 2 to 3 weeks, less than 20 at four. Variance in clone template counts between approximately 2-week samples significantly increased with total template count across all healthy donors.

The CDR3 totals 15 residues. Germline CDR1 and CDR2: MNHNY and SVGAGI (reference sequence). Trimming removed 0 bases from V and 5 bases from J; junction bases left unmatched: 4. The chain joins TRBV6-6 to TRBJ2-3, with 8 nucleotides matching TRBD2. The clonotype was recovered from a person between 18 and 70 years old in good health. Material for sequencing was blood. The CDR3 is CASSYSSGSKDTQYF. CDR3 coding DNA: TGTGCCAGCAGTTACTCGAGCGGGAGTAAAGATACGCAGTATTTT.